The source of this T cell receptor beta chain is a study of blood T cell repertoires in COVID-19. Original analysis: Nucleated cell counts were estimated from reference gene primer amplification. TCRdb's table, derived via immunoSEQ multiplex PCR, lists solely in-frame clones and lacks some. The V and J calls and clone size are taken from that table; D and trimming were inferred from the DNA. The sample carries approximately 100,000 clones, over 65% recorded once. The V and J ends lost 7 bases and 11 bases, in that order; junction bases with no gene match: 18. From germline, CDR1 is SGHRS and CDR2 YFSETQ. CDR3 length: 15 amino acids. This clone was counted once.

V gene TRBV5-1 combines with J gene TRBJ1-2; 9 bases align to TRBD1. This clonotype originated in a woman between 65 and 79 years old with acute or convalescent COVID-19. Source material: peripheral blood. Here the CDR3 reads CASGSPDRGGFGYTF. CDR3 bases: TGCGCCAGCGGGTCCCCGGACAGGGGCGGGTTCGGGTACACCTTC.